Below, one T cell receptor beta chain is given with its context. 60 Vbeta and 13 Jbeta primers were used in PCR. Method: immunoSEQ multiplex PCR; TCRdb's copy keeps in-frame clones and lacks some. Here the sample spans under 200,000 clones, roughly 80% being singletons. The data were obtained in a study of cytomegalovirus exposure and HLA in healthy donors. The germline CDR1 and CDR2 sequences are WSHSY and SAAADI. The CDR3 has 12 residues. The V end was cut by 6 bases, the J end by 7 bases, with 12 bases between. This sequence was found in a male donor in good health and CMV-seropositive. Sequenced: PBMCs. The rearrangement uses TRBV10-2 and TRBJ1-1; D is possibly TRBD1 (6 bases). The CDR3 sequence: CASSPGAGEAFF. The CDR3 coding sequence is TGCGCCAGCAGCCCAGGGGCAGGTGAAGCTTTCTTT.